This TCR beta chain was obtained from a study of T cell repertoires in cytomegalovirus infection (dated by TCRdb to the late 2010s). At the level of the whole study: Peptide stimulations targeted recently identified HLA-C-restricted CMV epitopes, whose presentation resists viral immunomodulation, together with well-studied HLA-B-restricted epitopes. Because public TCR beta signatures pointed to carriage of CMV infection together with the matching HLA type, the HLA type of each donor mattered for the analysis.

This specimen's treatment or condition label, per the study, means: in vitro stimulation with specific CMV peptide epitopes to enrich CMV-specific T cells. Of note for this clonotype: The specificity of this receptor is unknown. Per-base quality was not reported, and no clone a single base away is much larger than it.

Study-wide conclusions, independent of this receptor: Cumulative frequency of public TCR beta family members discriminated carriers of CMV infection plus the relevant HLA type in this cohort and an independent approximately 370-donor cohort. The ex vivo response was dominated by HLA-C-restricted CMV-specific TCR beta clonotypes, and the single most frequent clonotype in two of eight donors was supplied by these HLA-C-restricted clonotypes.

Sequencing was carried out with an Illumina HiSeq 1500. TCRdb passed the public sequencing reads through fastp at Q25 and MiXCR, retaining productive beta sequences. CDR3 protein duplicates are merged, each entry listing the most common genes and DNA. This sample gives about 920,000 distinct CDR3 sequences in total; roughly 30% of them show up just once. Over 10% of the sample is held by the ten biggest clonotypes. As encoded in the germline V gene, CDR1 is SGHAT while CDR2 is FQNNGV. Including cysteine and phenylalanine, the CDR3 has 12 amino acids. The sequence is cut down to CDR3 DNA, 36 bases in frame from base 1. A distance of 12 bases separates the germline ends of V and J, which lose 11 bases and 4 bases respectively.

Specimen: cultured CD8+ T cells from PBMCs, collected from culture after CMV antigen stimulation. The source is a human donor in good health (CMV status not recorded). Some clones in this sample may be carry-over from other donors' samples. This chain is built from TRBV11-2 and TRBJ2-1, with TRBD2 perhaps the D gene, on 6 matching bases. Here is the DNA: TGTGCCGACGGGACTTCATACAATGAGCAGTTCTTC. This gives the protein CADGTSYNEQFF.